Shown below are 20 T cell receptor beta chains from a single sample sequenced in a study of cytomegalovirus exposure and HLA in healthy donors. The PCR had 60 Vbeta and 13 Jbeta primers. Sequencing was performed with immunoSEQ multiplex PCR; in TCRdb, only in-frame clones are kept and a portion is missing. The profile shows around 150,000 clones, approximately 79% of them singletons. The sample taken for sequencing was PBMCs. The receptors come from a man aged 40-50 years in good health and CMV-seronegative.

V usage is TRBV2 and J usage is TRBJ2-3; TRBD1 is a possible D gene (5 bases). V gave up 8 bases and J gave up 8 bases, with 17 bases separating them. From germline, CDR1 is SNHLY and CDR2 FYNNEI. The length of the CDR3 is 13 residues. In DNA, the CDR3 is TGTGCCAGCCGTTGGGGCCCCCGGAGTACGCAGTATTTT. Translated, it gives CASRWGPRSTQYF.

The sample holds one count of this clone. The rearrangement uses TRBV4-1 and TRBJ2-1; 7 bases match TRBD1. Trimming took 2 bases from V and 3 from J; bases not matched to a gene: 4. From germline, CDR1 is MGHRA and CDR2 YSYEKL. The CDR3 sequence is 15 residues long. The CDR3 is CASSQRTGNYNEQFF. The CDR3 DNA reads as TGCGCCAGCAGCCAAAGGACAGGTAACTACAATGAGCAGTTCTTC.

This clone has more than one count but fewer than ten. This chain joins TRBV28 and TRBJ1-3; D is perhaps TRBD1 (5 bases). CDR3 size: 14 residues. Germline V CDR1 and CDR2: MDHEN, SYDVKM. Between the trimmed V and J ends, which lost 5 bases and 2 bases, there was a span of 10 bases. The CDR3 DNA reads as TGTGCCAGCAGTAAACGACAGACTGGAAACACCATATATTTT. Amino acid sequence: CASSKRQTGNTIYF.

The chain recombines TRBV28 with TRBJ2-2; D gene unclear. CDR3 length: 16 residues. Germline assignment: CDR1 MDHEN and CDR2 SYDVKM. Trimming stripped 4 bases from V and 0 bases from J, with 12 bases between. The CDR3 here is CASSSLPPANTGELFF. The DNA for the CDR3 is TGTGCCAGCAGTTCCTTGCCGCCGGCGAACACCGGGGAGCTGTTTTTT. Variable domain in full (rest from reference TRBV28 and TRBJ2-2): DVKVTQSSRYLVKRTGEKVFLECVQDMDHENMFWYRQDPGLGLRLIYFSYDVKMKEKGDIPEGYSVSREKKERFSLILESASTNQTSMYLCASSSLPPANTGELFFGEGSRLTVL.

This chain uses TRBV10-2 with TRBJ1-2; D unclear. Germline values: CDR1 WSHSY, CDR2 SAAADI. There are 14 residues in the CDR3. V lost 3 bases, J lost 2 bases, and 10 bases lay in between. The CDR3 here is CASSDGRVNYGYTF. CDR3 sequence (DNA): TGCGCCAGCAGTGATGGGAGGGTGAACTATGGCTACACCTTC.

This clone has only a few counts. The chain combines TRBV7-9 with TRBJ2-1; D uncertain. The ends were cut back, 2 bases at V and 0 bases at J, with 17 bases in the middle. The CDR3 length is 18 residues. Per the germline V gene, CDR1 is SEHNR and CDR2 is FQNEAQ (reference sequence). The CDR3 is CASSLLGSRISSYNEQFF. DNA for the CDR3: TGTGCCAGCAGCTTATTAGGCTCGCGGATCAGCTCCTACAATGAGCAGTTCTTC.

The genes are TRBV4-1 and TRBJ1-5; a weak D match, TRBD1 (6 bases). With 0 bases removed from V and 1 base from J, the gap between germline ends came to 10 bases. Looked up from germline, CDR1 is MGHRA and CDR2 is YSYEKL. CDR3 size: 16 residues. The CDR3: CASSQEGAWSNQPQHF. The CDR3 DNA follows: TGCGCCAGCAGCCAAGAGGGGGCCTGGAGCAATCAGCCCCAGCATTTT.

This clone has more than one count but fewer than ten. The chain links TRBV29-1 to TRBJ2-5; TRBD1 agrees at 9 bases. J was trimmed by 5 bases and V by 1 base; bases with no gene match: 5. The CDR3 is 14 amino acids. Looked up from germline, CDR1 is SQVTM and CDR2 is ANQGSEA. In nucleotides, the CDR3 is TGCAGCGTTGAAGGGACAGGGGATATGGAGACCCAGTACTTC. Translating gives CSVEGTGDMETQYF.

The V gene is TRBV2, the J gene TRBJ2-5; 7 nucleotides line up with TRBD1. CDR1 and CDR2 (germline): SNHLY, FYNNEI. This CDR3 is built from 14 residues. After removal of 7 bases from V and 5 bases from J, the junction contained 10 bases not matched to a gene. For the CDR3, the DNA is TGTGCCAGCATCGGACAGGCCATTGGGGAGACCCAGTACTTC. Residues: CASIGQAIGETQYF.

This clone has only a few counts. V gene TRBV7-2 combines with J gene TRBJ2-3, with D maybe TRBD1 (6 bases). Trimming left V 1 base short and J 10 bases short, with 18 bases between. The CDR3 has 15 residues. The germline CDR1 and CDR2 sequences are SGHTA and FQGNSA. The CDR3 DNA reads as TGTGCCAGCAGCTTAGTAACGGGACACCGGGATGCGCAGTATTTT. Residues: CASSLVTGHRDAQYF.

CDR3 amino acids: CASSLVNRASTDTQYF. CDR3 DNA: TGTGCCAGCAGCTTAGTGAACAGGGCTAGCACAGATACGCAGTATTTT. The chain links TRBV7-6 to TRBJ2-3; D may be TRBD1 (6 bases). The CDR3 length is 16 residues. With 1 base removed from V and 0 bases from J, the gap between germline ends came to 11 bases. From germline, CDR1 is SGHVS and CDR2 FNYEAQ.

This chain joins TRBV5-1 and TRBJ2-5, with a tentative D call TRBD1 (7 bases). The CDR3 is made up of 14 amino acids. Germline V lookup: CDR1 SGHRS, CDR2 YFSETQ. V was trimmed by 3 bases and J by 1 base, leaving 10 bases between them. CDR3 residues: CASSSGDSQETQYF. CDR3 coding DNA: TGCGCCAGCAGCTCGGGGGACAGCCAAGAGACCCAGTACTTC. Variable domain in full (rest from reference TRBV5-1 and TRBJ2-5): KAGVTQTPRYLIKTRGQQVTLSCSPISGHRSVSWYQQTPGQGLQFLFEYFSETQRNKGNFPGRFSGRQFSNSRSEMNVSTLELGDSALYLCASSSGDSQETQYFGPGTRLLVL.

The chain recombines TRBV9 with TRBJ1-1; D gene uncertain. CDR1 is SGDLS and CDR2 is YYNGEE in the germline V gene. The CDR3 length is 14 residues. V was clipped by 3 bases and J by 1 base, with 10 bases between them. The CDR3 nucleotides read TGTGCCAGCAGCGCCCCTAAGAAGAACACTGAAGCTTTCTTT. Amino acids: CASSAPKKNTEAFF.

This chain uses TRBV5-1 with TRBJ2-7; TRBD1 matches 10 bases. This CDR3 contains 15 residues. With 0 bases clipped from V and 5 bases from J, the junction kept 5 bases outside the gene matches. CDR1 and CDR2 from the germline V gene are SGHRS and YFSETQ. CDR3 amino acids: CASSLDGTGAHEQYF. The CDR3, as DNA: TGCGCCAGCAGCTTGGATGGGACAGGGGCCCACGAGCAGTACTTC.

The chain couples TRBV14 to TRBJ2-1, with TRBD2 as a possible D gene (6 bases). CDR3 length equals 17 residues. Germline lookup yields CDR1 SGHDN and CDR2 FVKESK. Trimming shortened V by 6 bases and J by 9 bases, and 27 bases separated the two germline ends. CDR3 region: CASSPNIISRAGGEQFF. Written as DNA, the CDR3 is TGTGCCAGCAGTCCTAATATTATATCCCGAGCGGGCGGTGAGCAGTTCTTC.

This chain connects TRBV10-2 to TRBJ2-3; TRBD1 is a possible D gene (5 bases). V lost 8 bases to trimming and J lost 3 bases, with 15 bases between them. Germline V gene sequence: CDR1 WSHSY, CDR2 SAAADI. The CDR3 length is 14 residues. The CDR3: CASGARGETDTQYF. CDR3 DNA: TGCGCCAGCGGCGCTAGGGGTGAGACAGATACGCAGTATTTT.

This chain links TRBV9 with TRBJ1-1; 8 nucleotides align to TRBD1. Germline CDR1 is SGDLS and CDR2 is YYNGEE. Trimming cost V 4 bases and J 5 bases; bases outside gene matches: 10. The CDR3 sequence is 15 residues long. CDR3 sequence reads: CASSTRTGKGTEAFF. DNA of the CDR3: TGTGCCAGCAGCACCCGGACAGGGAAAGGAACTGAAGCTTTCTTT.

This clone was found a few times. The chain is built from TRBV9 and TRBJ1-2; D is perhaps TRBD1 (5 bases). The CDR3 is 13 amino acids. The V gene's germline CDR1 is SGDLS and CDR2 YYNGEE. Between the trimmed V and J ends, which lost 6 bases and 8 bases, there was a span of 17 bases. CDR3 nucleotide sequence: TGTGCCAGCACCGCTCCCGGGGGGGTCGGCTACACCTTC. Amino acid sequence: CASTAPGGVGYTF.

The chain has TRBV4-3 and TRBJ1-1; a weak D match, TRBD1 (6 bases). The CDR3 covers 13 residues. V lost 4 bases, J lost 10 bases, and 16 bases lay in between. The germline V gene has CDR1 LGHNA and CDR2 YSLEER. CDR3 coding DNA: TGCGCCAGCAGCCCCGCCGGGGGGCGAGGAGCTTTCTTT. Translation gives CASSPAGGRGAFF.

The rearrangement joins TRBV6-5 to TRBJ2-1; a weak D match, TRBD2 (6 bases). Deletions cut 2 bases from V and 1 base from J, with 6 bases between. This CDR3 contains 14 residues. Germline V CDR1 and CDR2: MNHEY, SVGAGI. The CDR3 region has the DNA TGTGCCAGCAGTTACGGGGGGTCCTACAATGAGCAGTTCTTC. Its translation: CASSYGGSYNEQFF.